This paragraph covers one TCR beta chain sequence. Other DNA sequences of this sample code for an identical CDR3. The entry originates in a study of blood T cell repertoires in COVID-19. Study as a whole: The United States, Italy and Spain supplied acute and convalescent COVID-19 samples. PBMCs, B-cell-depleted T cells, or T cells provided the cDNA or gDNA that made up the material.

Germline CDR1 is MNHEY and CDR2 is SVGAGI. The CDR3 is 11 amino acids. With 5 bases removed from V and 5 bases from J, the gap between germline ends came to 6 bases. Generated by immunoSEQ multiplex PCR, the TCRdb table keeps only in-frame clones and is missing some. The repertoire has some 300,000 clones, over 85% of them found once; the top ten carry 1.5% to 2%. Seattle patients were enrolled during active infection and followed longitudinally. The receptor was isolated from a woman in her 30s with COVID-19, enrolled during active disease. The chain couples TRBV6-5 to TRBJ1-1; D ambiguous. The source material was peripheral blood. The CDR3: CASSRGTEAFF. CDR3 nucleotides: TGTGCCAGCAGTCGGGGTACTGAAGCTTTCTTT.